Following are 28 T cell receptor beta chains from one sample sequenced in a study of cytomegalovirus exposure and HLA in healthy donors. PCR used 60 Vbeta primers and 13 Jbeta primers. Profiling relied on immunoSEQ multiplex PCR, and the TCRdb table lists in-frame clones only, not all of them. The data hold 170,000 or so clones, with under 85% observed a single time. Specimen: PBMCs. Receptors originate from a man aged 18 to 30 in good health and CMV-seronegative.

The V gene is TRBV4-1, the J gene TRBJ2-5, with 12 bases lining up with TRBD2. The J call may be incorrect, as the DNA end agrees better with TRBJ2-7. The germline V gene encodes CDR1 MGHRA and CDR2 YSYEKL. CDR3 size: 16 residues. CDR3 loop: CASSQVLLAGGYEQYF. In DNA form, the CDR3 reads TGCGCCAGCAGCCAAGTGTTACTAGCGGGGGGCTACGAGCAGTACTTC.

The chain couples TRBV29-1 to TRBJ2-2, with D unclear. V dropped 6 bases and J dropped 1 base, with 12 bases sitting between them. The CDR3 totals 14 residues. Germline V gives CDR1 SQVTM, CDR2 ANQGSEA. The CDR3 sequence is CSVIRGWNTGELFF. The CDR3 region has the DNA TGCAGCGTGATCAGAGGCTGGAACACCGGGGAGCTGTTTTTT.

As DNA, the CDR3 is TGTGCCAGCAGTATGGGGACAGACCCGAGGGGTAGTCAGCCCCAGCATTTT. Its protein is CASSMGTDPRGSQPQHF. The chain employs TRBV27 and TRBJ1-5, with TRBD1 matching 7 bases. Germline CDR1 reads MNHEY; CDR2 reads SMNVEV (reference sequence). CDR3 length: 17 residues. The ends lost 5 bases at V and 6 bases at J; junction bases unmatched: 16.

This chain joins TRBV15 and TRBJ1-4; unclear D gene. The CDR3 consists of 15 residues. With 5 bases removed from V and 5 bases from J, the gap between germline ends came to 15 bases. Germline V CDR1 and CDR2: LNHNV, YYDKDF (reference sequence). CDR3: CATSSWALGNEKLFF. The CDR3 nucleotides are TGTGCCACCAGCTCGTGGGCCCTCGGAAATGAAAAACTGTTTTTT. The entire variable domain, with the rest obtained from reference TRBV15 and TRBJ1-4, is as follows: DAMVIQNPRYQVTQFGKPVTLSCSQTLNHNVMYWYQQKSSQAPKLLFHYYDKDFNNEADTPDNFQSRRPNTSFCFLDIRSPGLGDTAMYLCATSSWALGNEKLFFGSGTQLSVL.

This clone was seen only once. The J gene is TRBJ2-2, the V gene TRBV7-6, with TRBD1 matching 8 bases. Germline CDR1 and CDR2: SGHVS and FNYEAQ. Trimming cost V 2 bases and J 4 bases; bases outside gene matches: 15. The CDR3 is 19 residues long. In nucleotides, the CDR3 is TGTGCCAGCAGCTTAAGGGCAGGGGGCATTCTACGGGGCACCGGGGAGCTGTTTTTT. Amino acid sequence: CASSLRAGGILRGTGELFF.

The chain carries TRBV6-1 and TRBJ1-6; D possibly corresponds to TRBD1 (6 bases). Trimming left V 0 bases short and J 9 bases short, with 12 bases between. This CDR3 has 15 amino acids. Germline V gene data show CDR1 as MNHNS and CDR2 as SASEGT. CDR3 residues: CASSEATGTSSPLHF. The CDR3 nucleotides read TGTGCCAGCAGTGAAGCGACAGGCACGAGTTCACCCCTCCACTTT.

The V call is TRBV5-1, the J call TRBJ1-2, with unresolved D. Germline values: CDR1 SGHRS, CDR2 YFSETQ. V shed 6 bases and J shed 4 bases, with 16 bases lying between them. The CDR3 is made up of 14 amino acids. The CDR3 coding sequence is TGCGCCAGCACCCGCTCCCCGAGCCTCTATGGCTACACCTTC. It codes for CASTRSPSLYGYTF.

This clone was seen a handful of times. The genes are TRBV6-1 and TRBJ2-7; 7 bases are shared with TRBD1. The length of the CDR3 is 15 residues. Trimming removed 7 bases from V and 0 bases from J; junction bases left unmatched: 9. Germline V gives CDR1 MNHNS, CDR2 SASEGT. The CDR3 DNA sequence: TGTGCCAGCACCCCGGGACAGATAAGCTCCTACGAGCAGTACTTC. Its translation is CASTPGQISSYEQYF.

As for this clone: Other DNA sequences of this sample code for an identical CDR3. This sequence joins TRBV12-5 and TRBJ2-7; 8 nucleotides agree with TRBD1. The V gene's germline CDR1 is LGHNT and CDR2 FRNRAP. The CDR3 is 14 amino acids. V lost 1 base and J lost 2; bases outside the gene matches: 1. The CDR3 nucleotides read TGTGCTAGTGGTTTGGGACAGGGGACCTACGAGCAGTACTTC. Its protein product is CASGLGQGTYEQYF.

The chain employs TRBV27 and TRBJ1-1, with D unresolved. Trimming left V 2 bases short and J 8 bases short, with 12 bases between. Germline CDR1 is MNHEY and CDR2 is SMNVEV (reference sequence). The length of the CDR3 is 13 residues. The CDR3, as DNA: TGTGCCAGCAGTTTAGGCGGTATTGACGAAGCTTTCTTT. Translation: CASSLGGIDEAFF.

This clone was found once. This chain links TRBV7-2 with TRBJ2-5; 11 bases align to TRBD2. The CDR3 sequence is 15 residues long. Germline V gives CDR1 SGHTA, CDR2 FQGNSA. The V and J ends lost 6 bases and 1 base, in that order; junction bases with no gene match: 4. The CDR3, as DNA: TGTGCCAGCAGGTTTAGCGGGAGGGCCCAAGAGACCCAGTACTTC. Translating gives CASRFSGRAQETQYF.

This clone was counted at least ten times. The J gene is TRBJ1-1, the V gene TRBV6-1; D might be TRBD1 (5 bases). The CDR3 loop spans 12 amino acids. Trimming took 6 bases from V and 5 from J, leaving 10 bases between them. Germline assignment: CDR1 MNHNS and CDR2 SASEGT. The CDR3 DNA sequence: TGTGCCAGCAGGGGGCTTTTGACTGAAGCTTTCTTT. This encodes CASRGLLTEAFF.

The V gene is TRBV9, the J gene TRBJ2-3; TRBD1 aligns across 8 bases. V trimming: 1 base; J trimming: 2 bases; junction bases outside the gene matches: 6. Germline V gene sequence: CDR1 SGDLS, CDR2 YYNGEE. The CDR3 is made up of 16 amino acids. Here the CDR3 reads CASSVLDRGLTDTQYF. The CDR3 DNA sequence: TGTGCCAGCAGCGTACTTGACAGGGGCCTCACAGATACGCAGTATTTT.

This rearrangement joins TRBV28 to TRBJ1-1; D unresolved. CDR1 is MDHEN and CDR2 is SYDVKM in the germline V gene. The CDR3 runs 13 residues. With 5 bases removed from V and 3 bases from J, the gap between germline ends came to 10 bases. This CDR3 reads CASSIKRDTEAFF. The CDR3 DNA is TGTGCCAGCAGTATCAAACGGGACACTGAAGCTTTCTTT.

This chain connects TRBV6-5 to TRBJ1-3; 8 bases match TRBD1. V shed 8 bases, J shed 7 bases, and the junction held 7 bases outside the gene matches. Per germline, CDR1 MNHEY and CDR2 SVGAGI. The CDR3 length is 13 residues. CDR3 nucleotides: TGTGCCAGCGGACAGGGAATGTGGAACACCATATATTTT. Translated, it gives CASGQGMWNTIYF.

This chain joins TRBV30 and TRBJ2-1; D is possibly TRBD2 (6 bases). Trimming left V 2 bases short and J 7 bases short, with 30 bases between. The CDR3 totals 19 residues. Germline CDR1 GTSNPN, CDR2 SVGIG (reference sequence). As DNA, the CDR3 is TGTGCCTGGAGTTCCCTTAGGATGGAGGGAGGTATAATGGGGAATGAGCAGTTCTTC. It encodes CAWSSLRMEGGIMGNEQFF.

This chain links TRBV7-2 with TRBJ1-5; no firm D call. The V gene's germline CDR1 is SGHTA and CDR2 FQGNSA. There are 12 residues in the CDR3. Trimming took off 5 bases at V and 6 bases at J, with 8 bases between the two ends. The CDR3 coding sequence is TGTGCCAGCAGCCTACCAGGTCAGCCCCAGCATTTT. Its translation is CASSLPGQPQHF.

J is TRBJ2-2 and V is TRBV5-6; TRBD1 is a possible D gene (5 bases). This CDR3 region has 16 residues. The V end was cut by 4 bases, the J end by 4 bases, with 17 bases between. Germline CDR1 is SGHDT and CDR2 is YYEEEE. CDR3 in amino acids: CASSRVPGRGTGELFF. The CDR3 bases are TGTGCCAGCAGCCGGGTGCCAGGGCGCGGCACCGGGGAGCTGTTTTTT.

This clone was counted only a few times. The rearrangement uses TRBV5-6 and TRBJ1-1; D gene uncertain. V lost 0 bases to trimming and J lost 11 bases, with 20 bases between them. The length of the CDR3 is 15 residues. Germline CDR1 SGHDT, CDR2 YYEEEE. The chain's CDR3 is CASSLGQSLASDAFF. The CDR3 DNA follows: TGTGCCAGCAGCTTGGGGCAGTCTCTCGCCTCCGATGCTTTCTTT.

This clone came up once. The V and J genes are TRBV9 and TRBJ2-7; TRBD1 is a possible D gene (6 bases). CDR1 is SGDLS, CDR2 YYNGEE, per germline. This CDR3 is built from 15 residues. V lost 5 bases to trimming and J lost 4 bases, with 19 bases between them. The CDR3 DNA follows: TGTGCCAGCAGTATAGGATCGGGTAGGGGGTACGAGCAGTACTTC. This codes for CASSIGSGRGYEQYF.

The chain recombines TRBV2 with TRBJ2-2; 8 nucleotides agree with TRBD1. The CDR3 contains 18 residues. Germline CDR1 and CDR2: SNHLY and FYNNEI. V lost 4 bases to trimming and J lost 1 base; unmatched junction nucleotides: 11. CDR3 in DNA: TGTGCCAGCAGTGCGCTCCCTCAGGGGGCAGGGAACACCGGGGAGCTGTTTTTT. It yields the protein CASSALPQGAGNTGELFF.

The chain couples TRBV7-8 to TRBJ2-1, with 7 nucleotides matching TRBD2. Looked up from germline, CDR1 is SGHVS and CDR2 is FQNEAQ. This CDR3 has 13 amino acids. Trimming took 5 bases from V and 8 from J; bases not matched to a gene: 6. Written as DNA, the CDR3 is TGTGCCAGCAGCCACGTGGGAGGGGATGAGCAGTTCTTC. Translated: CASSHVGGDEQFF.

The gene calls are TRBV29-1 and TRBJ2-1, with TRBD1 identical over 9 bases. Trimming removed 4 bases from V and 8 bases from J; junction bases left unmatched: 3. In germline, CDR1 is SQVTM, CDR2 ANQGSEA. The CDR3 totals 12 residues. CDR3 loop: CSVGDRGYEQFF. The CDR3, as DNA: TGCAGCGTTGGAGACAGGGGGTATGAGCAGTTCTTC.

The rearrangement joins TRBV2 to TRBJ1-2, with D possibly TRBD1 on 6 matching bases. CDR1 is SNHLY, CDR2 FYNNEI, per germline. Trimming removed 5 bases from V and 1 base from J, with 11 bases in between. This CDR3 spans 14 amino acids. Here the CDR3 DNA reads TGTGCCAGCAGTCACAGGGCCGATAACTATGGCTACACCTTC. Protein product: CASSHRADNYGYTF.

The chain has TRBV11-3 and TRBJ2-2, with no clear D. The CDR3 runs to 16 residues. The germline V gene encodes CDR1 SGHNT and CDR2 YENEEA. Trimming took off 4 bases at V and 2 bases at J, with 14 bases between the two ends. DNA of the CDR3: TGTGCCAGCAGCTACCGAGGCTCGACTAACACCGGGGAGCTGTTTTTT. This encodes CASSYRGSTNTGELFF.

The chain links TRBV30 to TRBJ1-2, with a weak D call TRBD1 (5 bases). The CDR3 runs 12 residues. Germline values: CDR1 GTSNPN, CDR2 SVGIG (reference sequence). Trimming shortened V by 2 bases and J by 8 bases, and 12 bases separated the two germline ends. The CDR3 bases are TGTGCCTGGAGTCAGGGTCTCGGCGGCTACACCTTC. Its protein is CAWSQGLGGYTF.

This clone was seen just once. The rearrangement joins TRBV28 to TRBJ2-5; D might be TRBD2 (6 bases). This CDR3 contains 14 residues. V lost 3 bases, J lost 4 bases, and 12 bases lay in between. Germline CDR1 is MDHEN and CDR2 is SYDVKM. The CDR3 reads CASSFSVEGETQYF. The CDR3 DNA follows: TGTGCCAGCAGTTTTTCGGTGGAGGGAGAGACCCAGTACTTC.

To note about this clone: One end of the junction varies from germline; a read error may be responsible. This chain joins TRBV7-9 and TRBJ2-7; weak D call: TRBD1 (6 bases). There are 12 residues in the CDR3. Germline CDR1 SEHNR, CDR2 FQNEAQ (reference sequence). CDR3 DNA sequence: TGTTCCAGCAGCACTAGATGGGGGCGACAGTACTTC. This codes for CSSSTRWGRQYF.